The TCR beta chain under discussion was sequenced for a study of T-cell memory formation after mild COVID-19. Study details: Clusters of TCRs were largely donor specific. General study points: The pre-infection memory compartment contained some responding clones, suggesting cross-reactive memory joined. Unconfirmed was the SARS-CoV-2 specificity of second-wave clones that peaked on day 37. Researchers report contracting CD4+ clones mostly in CM and EM, with CD8+ clones in EMRA.

This clonotype was counted a few times. Its target is unknown. TCRdb processed the 5' RACE reads anew with MiXCR; each CDR3 protein has one entry. Of fewer than 150,000 distinct CDR3 sequences in the sample, about 6% were seen once. The CDR3 totals 14 residues. Trimming took 0 bases from V and 7 from J, leaving 7 bases between them. Germline lookup yields CDR1 ENHRY and CDR2 SYGVKD. Sequencing input: PBMCs or a T cell subset sorted from them (not recorded which). The chain uses TRBV10-3 and TRBJ1-6; D is unresolved. The receptor comes from an adult woman who had mild COVID-19 (a few samples of this study predate the infection). Cell type and time point are not known. DNA of the CDR3: TGTGCCATCAGTGAGTCTCACATAAATTCACCCCTCCACTTT. It encodes CAISESHINSPLHF.